This T cell receptor (beta chain) was obtained from a study of prognosis after radiotherapy for stage I lung cancer. Multiplex PCR in two rounds served to amplify TCR beta CDR3 from genomic DNA. Primers were specific to each TRBV and TRBJ gene in first-round PCR. Via MiXCR, TCRdb re-called the multiplex PCR reads, giving one row per CDR3 protein. The sample yields fewer than 35,000 distinct CDR3 sequences, about half seen once. Study-wide results and caveats: Following stereotactic body radiation therapy, patients who went on to develop distant metastases had lower Shannon entropy.

In regard to this clonotype: The target antigen is unknown.

Deletions cut 4 bases from V and 0 bases from J, with 13 bases between. CDR1 is SGHRS, CDR2 YFSETQ, per germline. This CDR3 region has 15 residues. The clonotype was recovered from a donor over 45 with non-small cell lung cancer. The source was PBMCs, collected before or after stereotactic body radiation therapy (not recorded which). V gene TRBV5-1 combines with J gene TRBJ1-2; a possible D gene is TRBD1 (5 bases). In DNA form, the CDR3 reads TGCGCCAGCAGCCGGGAAACAGGAGCTAACTATGGCTACACCTTC. Protein: CASSRETGANYGYTF.